The clone carrying this T cell receptor (beta chain) was detected only a few times. Its antigen is unknown. TCRdb processed the reads anew with MiXCR; each CDR3 protein has one entry. The sample records about 890,000 distinct CDR3 sequences, roughly a third being singletons. The sample comes from a study of T cell repertoires in cytomegalovirus infection. The overall study: In the study, CMV epitopes included recently identified HLA-C-restricted and well-studied HLA-B-restricted ones.

Overall study results and limits: The study identified carriers of CMV plus the relevant HLA from cumulative public TCR beta family frequency. The response measured ex vivo was dominated by TCR beta clonotypes (HLA-C-restricted and CMV-specific).

Trimming took off 6 bases at V and 4 bases at J, with 15 bases between the two ends. The CDR3 runs to 14 residues. Per germline, CDR1 MNHEY and CDR2 SVGAGI. Sequencing used cultured CD8+ T cells from PBMCs, obtained from culture after CMV antigen stimulation. The TCR comes from a human donor in good health (CMV status not recorded). Some clones in this sample may be carry-over from other donors' samples. V and J are TRBV6-5 and TRBJ1-1; tentative D call: TRBD1 (5 bases). The CDR3 sequence is CASSLDWGGTEAFF. In DNA, the CDR3 is TGTGCCAGCAGCTTGGACTGGGGCGGCACTGAAGCTTTCTTT.